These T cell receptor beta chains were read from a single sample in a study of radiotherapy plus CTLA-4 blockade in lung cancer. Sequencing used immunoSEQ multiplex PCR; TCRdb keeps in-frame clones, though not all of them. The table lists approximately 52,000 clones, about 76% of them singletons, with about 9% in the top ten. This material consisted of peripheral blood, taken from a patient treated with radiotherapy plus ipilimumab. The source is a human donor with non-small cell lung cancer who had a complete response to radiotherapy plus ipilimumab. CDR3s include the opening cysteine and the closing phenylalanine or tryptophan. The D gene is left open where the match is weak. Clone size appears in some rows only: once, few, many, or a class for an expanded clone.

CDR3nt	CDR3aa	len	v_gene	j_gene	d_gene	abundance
TGTGCCTGGGAACTAGCGGGAGGCCCCACAGATACGCAGTATTTT	CAWELAGGPTDTQYF	15	TRBV30	TRBJ2-3	TRBD2	once
TGCGCCAGCAGCCACCGCACCGGGGAGCTGTTTTTT	CASSHRTGELFF	12	TRBV4-3	TRBJ2-2	.	.
TGCGCCAGCAGCCAAGTGAGGGGACAGAATCTTTATAGCAATCAGCCCCAGCATTTT	CASSQVRGQNLYSNQPQHF	19	TRBV4-1	TRBJ1-5	TRBD1	.
TGTGCCAGCTCACCATCGCTTGACTCCGCGAACACCGGGGAGCTGTTTTTT	CASSPSLDSANTGELFF	17	TRBV18	TRBJ2-2	.	.
TGTGCCAGCTCAAAAGGACAGAGCTCTGGAAACACCATATATTTT	CASSKGQSSGNTIYF	15	TRBV18	TRBJ1-3	.	few
TGTGCCAGCAGCTTCAATGGAAACACCATATATTTT	CASSFNGNTIYF	12	TRBV5-4	TRBJ1-3	.	many
TGTGCCAGCAGCTTGGGTCAGGGGGAGGTCACTGAAGCTTTCTTT	CASSLGQGEVTEAFF	15	TRBV7-9	TRBJ1-1	TRBD1	.
TGTGCCAGTAGTATACAGGGGGGAACTGAAGCTTTCTTT	CASSIQGGTEAFF	13	TRBV19	TRBJ1-1	TRBD1	.
TGCGCCAGCAGCCAAGAATCCAGCGTCTCTCGGACCGGGGAGCTGTTTTTT	CASSQESSVSRTGELFF	17	TRBV4-3	TRBJ2-2	.	few
TGTGCCAGTAGTACTACAGGGGGCAATCAGCCCCAGCATTTT	CASSTTGGNQPQHF	14	TRBV19	TRBJ1-5	TRBD1	.
TGCGCCAGCAGCTTGGGGGACAGGTCTCTCTATGGCTACACCTTC	CASSLGDRSLYGYTF	15	TRBV5-1	TRBJ1-2	TRBD1	.
TGTGCCAGTAGCGGACTAGCGGGAGGATTCCAAGAGACCCAGTACTTC	CASSGLAGGFQETQYF	16	TRBV19	TRBJ2-5	TRBD2	.
TGTGCCAGCAGCTTACGGACAGGGGAGGCCAAAAACATTCAGTACTTC	CASSLRTGEAKNIQYF	16	TRBV7-9	TRBJ2-4	TRBD1	few
TGTGCCAGCAGCTTCGGACAGGGTCAGAATCAGCCCCAGCATTTT	CASSFGQGQNQPQHF	15	TRBV7-8	TRBJ1-5	TRBD1	once
TGTGCCAGTATTCCTCGGGCAGGGTGGACTGAAGCTTTCTTT	CASIPRAGWTEAFF	14	TRBV19	TRBJ1-1	.	few
TGTGCCTGGAGTGTTCTAGCGGGAGTTTCAGATACGCAGTATTTT	CAWSVLAGVSDTQYF	15	TRBV30	TRBJ2-3	TRBD2	.
TGTGCCAGCAGCCCTATATCACCCCAGAGGGGGCGAGGGGTGAACACTGAAGCTTTCTTT	CASSPISPQRGRGVNTEAFF	20	TRBV27	TRBJ1-1	TRBD1	.
TGTGCCAGCAGGGAAACTGGAGTGAATGAGCAGTTCTTC	CASRETGVNEQFF	13	TRBV11-2	TRBJ2-1	.	.
TGCGCCAGCAGCCAAGTTGTCAGGGGGCGCGGTAATTCACCCCTCCACTTT	CASSQVVRGRGNSPLHF	17	TRBV4-1	TRBJ1-6	TRBD1	.
TGTGCCATCAGTGAGAGGGGACAGGGTGGTTGGCCTTTCTTT	CAISERGQGGWPFF	14	TRBV10-3	TRBJ1-1	TRBD1	.
TGTGCCAGTAGTATAGCTCGGTTTAATGAAAAACTGTTTTTT	CASSIARFNEKLFF	14	TRBV19	TRBJ1-4	.	few
TGTGCCAGCAGTTACCCTAAGGGGGCTGGCACTGAAGCTTTCTTT	CASSYPKGAGTEAFF	15	TRBV6-6	TRBJ1-1	TRBD1	.
TGTGCCAGCAGCTTAGGGTACGAAACCGGACAGGATAGGAATGAAAAACTGTTTTTT	CASSLGYETGQDRNEKLFF	19	TRBV7-9	TRBJ1-4	TRBD1	once
TGTGCCATCAGGAACTCTCGGGACAGGGGACAAGAGACCCAGTACTTC	CAIRNSRDRGQETQYF	16	TRBV10-3	TRBJ2-5	TRBD1	.
TGTGCCAGCAGCTTTATCGGGGGGCCTGGGGCCAACGTCCTGACTTTC	CASSFIGGPGANVLTF	16	TRBV5-5	TRBJ2-6	.	.
TGTGCCAGCAGGGCCCAGGGGGCTGGTAATTCACCCCTCCACTTT	CASRAQGAGNSPLHF	15	TRBV2	TRBJ1-6	TRBD1	.
TGTGCCAGCAGCTCAGGAGGCGGGGGATACACCGGGGAGCTGTTTTTT	CASSSGGGGYTGELFF	16	TRBV5-8	TRBJ2-2	TRBD2	.
TGTGCCAGCAGTCACGAGACAGGGAACACTGAAGCTTTCTTT	CASSHETGNTEAFF	14	TRBV27	TRBJ1-1	.	.
TGTGCCAGCAGCTTAGTAGCGGGGGCCCCCACAGATACGCAGTATTTT	CASSLVAGAPTDTQYF	16	TRBV11-3	TRBJ2-3	TRBD2	once
TGTGCCAGCTCACCACCTGGGGGCCTCTACAATGAGCAGTTCTTC	CASSPPGGLYNEQFF	15	TRBV18	TRBJ2-1	.	.
TGTGCCAGCAGCGCCTCCCTGGGGGGGAGGTTCCCCTCCTACAATGAGCAGTTCTTC	CASSASLGGRFPSYNEQFF	19	TRBV7-2	TRBJ2-1	TRBD2	.
TGTGCCACCAGCAGATTGACTAGCACAGATACGCAGTATTTT	CATSRLTSTDTQYF	14	TRBV15	TRBJ2-3	.	.
TGTGCCAGCAGCCCCTTTGGGGGGACCCTAACTATTCTCACCTTC	CASSPFGGTLTILTF	15	TRBV7-2	TRBJ1-2	.	once
TGTGCCAGCAGTTACAATGCAGGGGGCAGCTATGGCTACACCTTC	CASSYNAGGSYGYTF	15	TRBV6-5	TRBJ1-2	TRBD1	few
TGTGCCAGCAGTTCTGGACAGTCCTCTGGGGCCAACGTCCTGACTTTC	CASSSGQSSGANVLTF	16	TRBV28	TRBJ2-6	.	.
TGTGCCAGCAGCGTAGATCCAGGAATCACTGAAGCTTTCTTT	CASSVDPGITEAFF	14	TRBV9	TRBJ1-1	.	.
TGTGCCTGGAGGCGGGGGAGGTGGATGAACACTGAAGCTTTCTTT	CAWRRGRWMNTEAFF	15	TRBV30	TRBJ1-1	.	.
TGCGCCAGCAGCCAGAGGGACAAGAGTAACTATGGCTACACCTTC	CASSQRDKSNYGYTF	15	TRBV4-1	TRBJ1-2	.	.
TGTGCCAGTAGAGCGGGTCTCAATGAGCAGTTCTTC	CASRAGLNEQFF	12	TRBV19	TRBJ2-1	.	.
TGTGCCAGTAGTACAGGGACAGTGGGGATCCAAGAGACCCAGTACTTC	CASSTGTVGIQETQYF	16	TRBV19	TRBJ2-5	TRBD1	.
TGCGCCAGCAGCCGGGCGACTAATGAAAAACTGTTTTTT	CASSRATNEKLFF	13	TRBV4-1	TRBJ1-4	.	.
TGTGCCAGCAGCGACAGGGGTGTGGGGGATGAAAAACTGTTTTTT	CASSDRGVGDEKLFF	15	TRBV7-6	TRBJ1-4	TRBD1	.
TGTGCCACAGGGTGGGAGGGCCCTGCGGATACGCAGTATTTT	CATGWEGPADTQYF	14	TRBV15	TRBJ2-3	TRBD2	once
TGTGCCAGCAGTTACCCGGGACAGGGCCAGTCAGAAGCTTTCTTT	CASSYPGQGQSEAFF	15	TRBV6-6	TRBJ1-1	TRBD1	once
TGTGCCAGCTCACCACTAGGGAGATCAACTAATGAAAAACTGTTTTTT	CASSPLGRSTNEKLFF	16	TRBV18	TRBJ1-4	.	.
TGTGCCAGTAGTCCTCTCTCCGGGGGGAGACGGAGGGACTCTGGAAACACCATATATTTT	CASSPLSGGRRRDSGNTIYF	20	TRBV19	TRBJ1-3	.	.
TGTGCCAGCAGTGGACAGGGGGCGAGGGGAAATTCACCCCTCCACTTT	CASSGQGARGNSPLHF	16	TRBV27	TRBJ1-6	TRBD1	.
TGTGCCAGCAGCGCCGGGACAGGCAACTACAATGAGCAGTTCTTC	CASSAGTGNYNEQFF	15	TRBV5-6	TRBJ2-1	TRBD1	once
TGCAGCGTTGATCAGACAGGGGGCGCATATCCGGCTTTCTTT	CSVDQTGGAYPAFF	14	TRBV29-1	TRBJ1-1	TRBD1	.
TGTGCCACCCGGACAGGGAACACTGAAGCTTTCTTT	CATRTGNTEAFF	12	TRBV28	TRBJ1-1	TRBD1	.
TGCAGCGTTGAAGGGGGGCAGGGGTACGAGCAGTACTTC	CSVEGGQGYEQYF	13	TRBV29-1	TRBJ2-7	.	.
TGTGCCTGGAGTCCCGGACAGGGGGAAGATGAAAAACTGTTTTTT	CAWSPGQGEDEKLFF	15	TRBV30	TRBJ1-4	TRBD1	.
TGTGCCAGCAGTACGTGGCAGGGCCAAAAAAACATTCAGTACTTC	CASSTWQGQKNIQYF	15	TRBV28	TRBJ2-4	.	.
TGTGCCAGCAGCTTTATAGACAGGAGAGCTAACTATGGCTACACCTTC	CASSFIDRRANYGYTF	16	TRBV5-6	TRBJ1-2	.	once
TGTGCCAGCAGCTTAGAAGGATGGGAAAGCGGGAGGGCCCGGAATGAGCAGTTCTTC	CASSLEGWESGRARNEQFF	19	TRBV7-9	TRBJ2-1	TRBD2	few
TGCAGTGCTCTACGGACAGAAAAACTGTTTTTT	CSALRTEKLFF	11	TRBV20-1	TRBJ1-4	.	.
TGTGCCAGTATATCCCCCGGGTCAAGAGAAGCTTTCTTT	CASISPGSREAFF	13	TRBV27	TRBJ1-1	.	few
TGTGCCACCAGCAGTCCGGGACAGGGAGATACTGAAGCTTTCTTT	CATSSPGQGDTEAFF	15	TRBV15	TRBJ1-1	TRBD1	.
TGCGCCAGCAGCCTAGGGACAGGGGGCCCCTACGAGCAGTACTTC	CASSLGTGGPYEQYF	15	TRBV5-1	TRBJ2-7	TRBD1	.